A single T cell receptor (beta chain) is shown here with its context. The same CDR3 also results from other DNA sequences found in this sample. TCRdb's table, derived via immunoSEQ multiplex PCR, lists solely in-frame clones and lacks some. The repertoire holds some 95,000 clones, with around three quarters as singletons. The source of the sample is a study of control samples from healthy donors and cancer patients. The CDR3 extends over 13 amino acids. The V gene's germline CDR1 is SGHRS and CDR2 YFSETQ. Trimming cost V 4 bases and J 5 bases, with 12 bases left between them. The sequencing sample was made of blood. The chain couples TRBV5-1 to TRBJ2-5; TRBD2 might be the D (6 bases). This TCR came from a woman aged 25 to 39 in good health. CDR3 residues: CASSLGGIETQYF. CDR3 nucleotide sequence: TGCGCCAGCAGCCTGGGAGGCATCGAGACCCAGTACTTC.